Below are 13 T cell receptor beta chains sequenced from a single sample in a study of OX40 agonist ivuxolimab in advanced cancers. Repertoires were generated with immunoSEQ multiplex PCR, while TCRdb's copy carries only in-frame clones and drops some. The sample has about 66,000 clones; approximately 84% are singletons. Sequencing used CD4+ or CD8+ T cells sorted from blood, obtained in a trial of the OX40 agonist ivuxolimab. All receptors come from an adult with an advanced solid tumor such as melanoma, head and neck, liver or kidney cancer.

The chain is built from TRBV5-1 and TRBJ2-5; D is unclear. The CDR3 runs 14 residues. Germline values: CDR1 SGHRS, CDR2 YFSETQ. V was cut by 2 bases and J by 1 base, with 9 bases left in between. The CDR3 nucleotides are TGCGCCAGCAGCTTTTTCAAGCCCCAAGAGACCCAGTACTTC. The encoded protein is CASSFFKPQETQYF.

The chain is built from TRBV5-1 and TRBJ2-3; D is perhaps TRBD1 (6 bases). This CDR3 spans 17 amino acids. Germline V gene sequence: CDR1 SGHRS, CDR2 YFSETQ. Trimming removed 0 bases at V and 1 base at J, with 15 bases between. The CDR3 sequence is CASSLDALDSRTDTQYF. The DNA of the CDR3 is TGCGCCAGCAGCTTGGATGCCCTGGACAGTCGCACAGATACGCAGTATTTT.

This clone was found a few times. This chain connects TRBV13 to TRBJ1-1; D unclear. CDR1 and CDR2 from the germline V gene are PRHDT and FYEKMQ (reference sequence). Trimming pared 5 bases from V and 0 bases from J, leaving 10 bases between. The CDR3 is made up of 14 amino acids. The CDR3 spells CASSQTIMNTEAFF. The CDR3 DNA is TGTGCCAGCAGCCAGACAATAATGAACACTGAAGCTTTCTTT.

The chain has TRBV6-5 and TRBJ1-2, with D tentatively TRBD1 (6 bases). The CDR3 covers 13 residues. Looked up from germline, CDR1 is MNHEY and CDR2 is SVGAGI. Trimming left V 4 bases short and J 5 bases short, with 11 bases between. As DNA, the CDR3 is TGTGCCAGCAGTTTACAGGGCCGGTATGGCTACACCTTC. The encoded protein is CASSLQGRYGYTF.

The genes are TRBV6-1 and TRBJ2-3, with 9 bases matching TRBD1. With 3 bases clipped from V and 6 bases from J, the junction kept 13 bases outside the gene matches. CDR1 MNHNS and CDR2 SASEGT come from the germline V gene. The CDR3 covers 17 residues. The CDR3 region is CASSETVPGQGSDTQYF. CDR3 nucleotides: TGTGCCAGCAGTGAGACCGTACCGGGACAGGGTTCCGATACGCAGTATTTT.

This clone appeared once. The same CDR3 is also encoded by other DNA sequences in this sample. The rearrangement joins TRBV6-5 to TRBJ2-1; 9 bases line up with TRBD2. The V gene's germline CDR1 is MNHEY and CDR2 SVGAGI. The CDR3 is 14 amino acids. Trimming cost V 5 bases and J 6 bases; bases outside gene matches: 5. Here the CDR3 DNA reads TGTGCCAGCAGTCTAGCGGGGCCCTTCAATGAGCAGTTCTTC. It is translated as CASSLAGPFNEQFF.

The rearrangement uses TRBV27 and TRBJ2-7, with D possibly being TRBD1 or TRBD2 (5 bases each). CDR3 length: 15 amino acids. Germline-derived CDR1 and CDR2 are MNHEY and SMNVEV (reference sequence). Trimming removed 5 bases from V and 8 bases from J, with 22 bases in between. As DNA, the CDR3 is TGTGCCAGCAGTCAACCCGGTCGCCAGGGACGGCAGCAGTACTTC. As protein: CASSQPGRQGRQQYF.

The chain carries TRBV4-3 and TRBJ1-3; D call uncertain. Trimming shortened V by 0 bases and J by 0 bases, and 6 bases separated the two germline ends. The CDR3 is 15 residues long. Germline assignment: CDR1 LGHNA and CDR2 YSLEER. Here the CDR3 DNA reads TGCGCCAGCAGCCAAGATTGGAACTCTGGAAACACCATATATTTT. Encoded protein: CASSQDWNSGNTIYF.

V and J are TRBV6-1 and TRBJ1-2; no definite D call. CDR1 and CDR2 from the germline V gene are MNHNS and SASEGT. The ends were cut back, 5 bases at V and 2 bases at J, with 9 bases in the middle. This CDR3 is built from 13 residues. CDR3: CASSSDGNYGYTF. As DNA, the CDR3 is TGTGCCAGCAGTTCGGACGGGAACTATGGCTACACCTTC.

CDR3 DNA: TGTGCCATCAAAGAGGCAAGGGTCGACGAGCAGTACTTC. It yields the protein CAIKEARVDEQYF. V and J are TRBV10-3 and TRBJ2-7; no clear D gene. Germline V gene sequence: CDR1 ENHRY, CDR2 SYGVKD. CDR3 size: 13 residues. With 7 bases removed from V and 5 bases from J, the gap between germline ends came to 15 bases.

The chain's CDR3 is CASSSLAGLGQETQYF. The DNA of the CDR3 is TGTGCCAGCAGCTCCCTAGCGGGGTTGGGACAAGAGACCCAGTACTTC. This chain links TRBV11-2 with TRBJ2-5, with 9 bases lining up with TRBD2. This CDR3 has 16 amino acids. The trim removed 4 bases at V and 2 bases at J, leaving 8 bases unmatched. Germline V gene lookup returns CDR1 SGHAT and CDR2 FQNNGV.

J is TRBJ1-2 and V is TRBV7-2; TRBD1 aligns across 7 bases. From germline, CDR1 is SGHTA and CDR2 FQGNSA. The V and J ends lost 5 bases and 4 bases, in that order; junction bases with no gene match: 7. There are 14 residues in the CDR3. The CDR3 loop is CASSGQAISYGYTF. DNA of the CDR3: TGTGCCAGCAGCGGACAGGCGATATCCTATGGCTACACCTTC. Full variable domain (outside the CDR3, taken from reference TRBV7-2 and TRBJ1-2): GAGVSQSPSNKVTEKGKDVELRCDPISGHTALYWYRQSLGQGLEFLIYFQGNSAPDKSGLPSDRFSAERTGGSVSTLTIQRTQQEDSAVYLCASSGQAISYGYTFGSGTRLTVV.

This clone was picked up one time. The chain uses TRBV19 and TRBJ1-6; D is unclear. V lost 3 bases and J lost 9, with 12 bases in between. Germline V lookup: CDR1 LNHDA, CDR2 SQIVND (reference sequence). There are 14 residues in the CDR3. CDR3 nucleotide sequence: TGTGCCAGTAGTATCCTGGGGTTGGTTTCACCCCTCCACTTT. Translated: CASSILGLVSPLHF.